These T cell receptor beta chains were read from a single sample in a study of T cells in Graves' hyperthyroidism and ophthalmopathy. TCRdb independently ran MiXCR on the multiplex PCR reads; one entry per CDR3 protein. The profile covers under 350,000 distinct CDR3 sequences, with roughly 21% appearing a single time and over 45% taken by the ten largest. The sample taken for sequencing was blood. These receptor sequences come from a woman between 45 and 65 years old with Graves' hyperthyroidism. Both conserved end residues are part of each CDR3. The D gene is left open where the match is weak. Clone size is shown for a subset of rows, as once, few, many or a class of expanded clone.

TRBJ2-7 | few | TRBD1 | TRBV19 | TGTGCCAGTAGTACCGGACAGGGATTGGGATTTAAGCAGTACTTC | CASSTGQGLGFKQYF
TRBJ2-7 | many | NA | TRBV28 | TGTGCCAGCAACTACCGGGGGCCCTACGAGCAGTACTTC | CASNYRGPYEQYF
TRBJ2-7 | many | TRBD2 | TRBV3-1 | TGTGCCAGCAGCCCCTCCGGGGGGTATTCTTACGAGCAGTACTTC | CASSPSGGYSYEQYF
TRBJ2-3 | NA | NA | TRBV20-1 | TGCAGTACGAACACCGGGACTGATAGCACAGATACGCAGTATTTT | CSTNTGTDSTDTQYF
TRBJ2-7 | NA | NA | TRBV29-1 | TGCAGCGTTGAAGGACGGGGGTACGAGCAGTACTTC | CSVEGRGYEQYF
TRBJ2-7 | NA | NA | TRBV7-8 | TGTGCCAGCAGCTTAGGGGGGGACCCCTCCTACGAGCAGTACTTC | CASSLGGDPSYEQYF
TRBJ1-1 | many | TRBD1 | TRBV5-1 | TGCGCCAGCAGGCACGACACAGGGGTCGGGAACACTGAAGCTTTCTTT | CASRHDTGVGNTEAFF
TRBJ2-3 | NA | NA | TRBV11-2 | TGTGCCAGCAGCTTAGACCCGCGGGGGCGGGATACGCAGTATTTT | CASSLDPRGRDTQYF
TRBJ2-3 | many | NA | TRBV30 | TGTGCCTGGACCGGGACATCTCTAACAGATACGCAGTATTTT | CAWTGTSLTDTQYF
TRBJ2-5 | NA | TRBD2 | TRBV20-1 | TGCAGTGCTAGCCCTCTAGCGGGAGGGCGGGAGACCCAGTACTTC | CSASPLAGGRETQYF
TRBJ2-1 | NA | NA | TRBV7-8 | TGTGCCAGCAGCTTAGACGTAAATAGGCAGTTCTTC | CASSLDVNRQFF
TRBJ2-3 | NA | TRBD2 | TRBV28 | TGTGCCAGCAGTTTATACTCACTAGCGGGAGGCCCAGATACGCAGTATTTT | CASSLYSLAGGPDTQYF
TRBJ2-1 | many | TRBD1 | TRBV5-1 | TGCGCCAGCAGCTGGGCACAGGGGGCCGGGTTATATGAGCAGTTCTTC | CASSWAQGAGLYEQFF
TRBJ2-7 | NA | TRBD2 | TRBV20-1 | TGCAGTGCTAAGGTCGGGGCGGGAGGGAGCTCCTACGAGCAGTACTTC | CSAKVGAGGSSYEQYF
TRBJ1-2 | few | TRBD1 | TRBV19 | TGTGCCAGTAGTATGGACAGGAGGAATGGCTACACCTTC | CASSMDRRNGYTF
TRBJ1-2 | NA | NA | TRBV6-2/TRBV6-3 | TGTGCCAGCATTCTAGGACAAGATATGAATGGCTACACCTTC | CASILGQDMNGYTF
TRBJ1-1 | few | NA | TRBV6-4 | TGTGCCAGCAGTGGTTTCCGGGACACCCTGAACACTGAAGCTTTCTTT | CASSGFRDTLNTEAFF
TRBJ1-1 | many | NA | TRBV28 | TGTGCCAGCAGTTTTGACGAGAGGACTGAAGCTTTCTTT | CASSFDERTEAFF
TRBJ2-5 | few | NA | TRBV12-3/TRBV12-4 | TGTGCCAGCAGTTTTCTTGGGGGCAGGGAGACCCAGTACTTC | CASSFLGGRETQYF
TRBJ2-3 | many | NA | TRBV27 | TGTGCCAGCAGGCAGCTATTTCAGGCAGATACGCAGTATTTT | CASRQLFQADTQYF
TRBJ1-5 | many | NA | TRBV18 | TGTGCCAGCTCACCAGGGACCATCAATCAGCCCCAGCATTTT | CASSPGTINQPQHF
TRBJ1-2 | few | NA | TRBV12-3/TRBV12-4 | TGTGCCAGCAGTTTAACAGGGTTAAAGGGCTACACCTTC | CASSLTGLKGYTF
TRBJ1-2 | NA | NA | TRBV19 | TGTGCCAGCCAACGAAGATACAAGACGAATGGCTACACCTTC | CASQRRYKTNGYTF
TRBJ2-5 | NA | NA | TRBV29-1 | TGCAGCGTAAGACCCCAAGAGACCCAGTACTTC | CSVRPQETQYF
TRBJ2-1 | NA | NA | TRBV18 | TGTGCCAGCTCGCCCGACAGGACTCGTAGGGCCTACAATGAGCAGTTCTTC | CASSPDRTRRAYNEQFF
TRBJ2-5 | many | NA | TRBV10-3 | TGTGCCATCAGTGGGGGAGATGGCGATCAAGAGACCCAGTACTTC | CAISGGDGDQETQYF
TRBJ2-7 | few | TRBD1 | TRBV5-6 | TGTGCCAGCAGCCCGATACCGGGACAGGGCCTCTACGAGCAGTACTTC | CASSPIPGQGLYEQYF
TRBJ1-6 | once | TRBD1 | TRBV28 | TGTGCCAGCAGTCCTAGGGGACAGGGCGATAATTCACCCCTCCACTTT | CASSPRGQGDNSPLHF
TRBJ2-3 | many | TRBD2 | TRBV28 | TGTGCCAGCAGCCCTCCGTTTGCGGGAGGGAATACGCAGTATTTT | CASSPPFAGGNTQYF
TRBJ1-3 | many | NA | TRBV12-3/TRBV12-4 | TGTGCCAGCAGTTTAGAAGTGGGGGTGAGTTCGGCCTCTCTGAGAAACACCATATATTTT | CASSLEVGVSSASLRNTIYF
TRBJ2-1 | many | TRBD2 | TRBV5-1 | TGCGCCAGCAGGACGGGAGGGGGCTACAATGAGCAGTTCTTC | CASRTGGGYNEQFF
TRBJ1-1 | NA | TRBD1 | TRBV2 | TGTGCCAGCAGTCGGACAGGGGGTACCCAGAACACTGAAGCTTTCTTT | CASSRTGGTQNTEAFF
TRBJ1-1 | NA | NA | TRBV11-2 | TGTGCCAGCAGCCCAAGCTCCGGCCTTGACTCCGGGGACACTGAAGCTTTCTTT | CASSPSSGLDSGDTEAFF
TRBJ2-3 | NA | TRBD2 | TRBV7-6 | TGTGCCAGCAGCTTAAGGACTAGCGGGGAGGACACAGATACGCAGTATTTT | CASSLRTSGEDTDTQYF
TRBJ2-3 | NA | NA | TRBV2 | TGTGCCAGCAAGGGGCATAGCACAGATACGCAGTATTTT | CASKGHSTDTQYF
TRBJ1-1 | few | NA | TRBV5-4 | TGTGCCAGCAGCTTGGTTTTCGGTGGGGCAGTTAAGGGGCGTGGGGCTGAAGCTTTCTTT | CASSLVFGGAVKGRGAEAFF
TRBJ2-4 | NA | TRBD2 | TRBV3-1 | TGTGCCAGCAGCCCCACCCTCCCGGGAGGCAAAAACATTCAGTACTTC | CASSPTLPGGKNIQYF
TRBJ2-3 | many | NA | TRBV6-1 | TGTGCCAGCAGTCACAGGCCCCCGGGACTCAGGTGGGATACGCAGTATTTT | CASSHRPPGLRWDTQYF
TRBJ2-1 | NA | NA | TRBV10-1 | TGCGCCAGCAGCCGGGATGTGGCAAATGAGCAGTTCTTC | CASSRDVANEQFF
TRBJ2-7 | NA | NA | TRBV19 | TGTGCCAGTAGGGGCCAGGACGGTAACTACGAGCAGTACTTC | CASRGQDGNYEQYF
TRBJ2-7 | many | TRBD2 | TRBV20-1 | TGCAGTGCTAGAGGGGTTCGGCGGGAGGAGTACGAGCAGTACTTC | CSARGVRREEYEQYF
TRBJ1-4 | many | NA | TRBV12-3/TRBV12-4 | TGTGCCAGCAGCGAACACGGAGTACCGGGGGAAAAACTGTTTTTT | CASSEHGVPGEKLFF
TRBJ2-1 | NA | TRBD2 | TRBV18 | TGTGCCAGCTCACCAGGACTAGCGGGAGGGGGCTCGAGCTCCTACAATGAGCAGTTCTTC | CASSPGLAGGGSSSYNEQFF
TRBJ1-1 | many | NA | TRBV5-1 | TGCGCCAGCAGCTTGGCGTCAGGCGACACTGAAGCTTTCTTT | CASSLASGDTEAFF
TRBJ1-5 | many | NA | TRBV29-1 | TGCAGCGTGGCAGACAGGCGCAATCAGCCCCAGCATTTT | CSVADRRNQPQHF
TRBJ2-1 | many | NA | TRBV7-9 | TGTGCCAGCAGCTCCTTGGAGGGAAAGCAGTTCTTC | CASSSLEGKQFF
TRBJ2-5 | NA | NA | TRBV12-3/TRBV12-4 | TGTGCCAGCAGTTTATCGGGATTCGGGGAGACCCAGTACTTC | CASSLSGFGETQYF
TRBJ2-1 | few | NA | TRBV7-9 | TGTGCCAGCAGCTTAAATCGGGCTGGGGCCCAAAGGGGTAATGAGCAGTTCTTC | CASSLNRAGAQRGNEQFF
TRBJ2-7 | NA | TRBD2 | TRBV13 | TGCGCCAGCAGTTCGCATACCGGGACTAGCTCCTACGAGCAGTACTTC | CASSSHTGTSSYEQYF
TRBJ1-6 | many | NA | TRBV3-1 | TGTGCCAGCAGCCAAGATAGCTTTGGGACGGACCTAGGGACTTCACCCCTCCACTTT | CASSQDSFGTDLGTSPLHF
TRBJ1-5 | many | NA | TRBV18 | TGTGCCAGCTCACCACAGAGGGGCAGGGGAGGGCATCAGCCCCAGCATTTT | CASSPQRGRGGHQPQHF
TRBJ1-2 | many | NA | TRBV18 | TGTGCCAGCTCACCCAGGCAGGCCTATGGCTACACCTTC | CASSPRQAYGYTF
TRBJ2-1 | few | TRBD2 | TRBV25-1 | TGTGCCAGCAGTGACCTAGCGGATTACAATGAGCAGTTCTTC | CASSDLADYNEQFF
TRBJ1-1 | many | NA | TRBV7-8 | TGTGCCAGCAGCCCTCGCGGGGGGCGGATTGGCACTGAAGCTTTCTTT | CASSPRGGRIGTEAFF
TRBJ2-7 | NA | NA | TRBV25-1 | TGTGCCAGCAGTGAATTCGGCAGGGGTATCAACGAGCAGTACTTC | CASSEFGRGINEQYF